Listed below are T cell receptor beta chains from one sample, sequenced in a study of blood T cell repertoires in COVID-19. Assay: immunoSEQ multiplex PCR; the TCRdb copy retains only in-frame clones and omits some. The sample lists hundreds of thousands of clones; approximately 92% were seen once. Sequencing used PBMCs or T cells enriched from blood (not recorded which). The receptors were gathered from a man in his thirties or forties who had recovered from COVID-19. CDR3s include the opening cysteine and the closing phenylalanine or tryptophan. The D gene is left open where the match is weak. Expanded clones get a size class; other rows say once, few or many, or leave the size out.

abundance: NA
v_gene: TRBV1
d_gene: NA
len: 16
j_gene: TRBJ2-3
CDR3aa: CTSNPPSGLGTDTQYF
CDR3nt: TGCACCAGCAATCCCCCAAGCGGCCTGGGGACAGATACGCAGTATTTT

abundance: NA
v_gene: TRBV6-4
d_gene: TRBD2
len: 16
j_gene: TRBJ2-2
CDR3aa: CASSEGLAGNTGELFF
CDR3nt: TGTGCCAGCAGTGAAGGTCTAGCGGGCAACACCGGGGAGCTGTTTTTT

abundance: NA
v_gene: TRBV6-1
d_gene: NA
len: 13
j_gene: TRBJ2-7
CDR3aa: CASSDYGAYEQYF
CDR3nt: TGTGCCAGCAGTGATTATGGAGCCTACGAGCAGTACTTC

abundance: NA
v_gene: TRBV5-1
d_gene: NA
len: 15
j_gene: TRBJ2-2
CDR3aa: CASSLILANTGELFF
CDR3nt: TGCGCCAGCAGCTTGATACTAGCGAACACCGGGGAGCTGTTTTTT

abundance: once
v_gene: TRBV5-1
d_gene: NA
len: 13
j_gene: TRBJ2-5
CDR3aa: CASSNPTVETQYF
CDR3nt: TGCGCCAGCAGCAACCCTACGGTGGAGACCCAGTACTTC

abundance: NA
v_gene: TRBV11-2
d_gene: TRBD1
len: 17
j_gene: TRBJ2-4
CDR3aa: CASSHGQGVLAKNIQYF
CDR3nt: TGTGCCAGCAGTCACGGACAGGGCGTACTAGCCAAAAACATTCAGTACTTC

abundance: NA
v_gene: TRBV28
d_gene: NA
len: 14
j_gene: TRBJ1-5
CDR3aa: CASSFRGTRNPQHF
CDR3nt: TGTGCCAGCAGTTTCCGCGGGACCCGAAACCCCCAGCATTTT

abundance: NA
v_gene: TRBV10-3
d_gene: TRBD2
len: 15
j_gene: TRBJ2-1
CDR3aa: CAISPTSGEYNEQFF
CDR3nt: TGTGCCATCAGCCCGACTAGCGGGGAGTACAATGAGCAGTTCTTC

abundance: NA
v_gene: TRBV6-1
d_gene: NA
len: 17
j_gene: TRBJ1-2
CDR3aa: CASSELYGVGGGYGYTF
CDR3nt: TGTGCCAGCAGTGAACTTTATGGGGTAGGGGGTGGTTATGGCTACACCTTC

abundance: NA
v_gene: TRBV10-2
d_gene: TRBD2
len: 17
j_gene: TRBJ2-7
CDR3aa: CASSESKGTSGEGEQYF
CDR3nt: TGCGCCAGCAGTGAGTCAAAGGGGACTAGCGGGGAGGGGGAGCAGTACTTC

abundance: NA
v_gene: TRBV9
d_gene: NA
len: 15
j_gene: TRBJ2-1
CDR3aa: CASSTTSHYWDEQFF
CDR3nt: TGTGCCAGCAGCACCACTAGCCATTACTGGGATGAGCAGTTCTTC

abundance: once
v_gene: TRBV19
d_gene: TRBD1
len: 15
j_gene: TRBJ2-1
CDR3aa: CASSIGTGGYSEQFF
CDR3nt: TGTGCCAGTAGTATCGGGACAGGTGGGTATTCTGAGCAGTTCTTC

abundance: NA
v_gene: TRBV12-5
d_gene: NA
len: 14
j_gene: TRBJ1-4
CDR3aa: CASGPRVGSEKLFF
CDR3nt: TGTGCTAGTGGCCCCAGGGTCGGTAGTGAAAAACTGTTTTTT

abundance: NA
v_gene: TRBV28
d_gene: NA
len: 14
j_gene: TRBJ2-7
CDR3aa: CASTEQGVAYEQYF
CDR3nt: TGTGCCAGCACCGAACAGGGTGTCGCCTACGAGCAGTACTTC

abundance: NA
v_gene: TRBV4-1
d_gene: NA
len: 14
j_gene: TRBJ2-7
CDR3aa: CASSQSGSSYEQYF
CDR3nt: TGCGCCAGCAGCCAATCGGGGAGCTCCTACGAGCAGTACTTC

abundance: NA
v_gene: TRBV28
d_gene: TRBD1
len: 15
j_gene: TRBJ1-1
CDR3aa: CASRLRTGRGTEAFF
CDR3nt: TGTGCCAGCAGACTTCGGACAGGGAGGGGCACTGAAGCTTTCTTT

abundance: NA
v_gene: TRBV30
d_gene: NA
len: 14
j_gene: TRBJ1-1
CDR3aa: CAWSALGGGTEAFF
CDR3nt: TGTGCCTGGAGTGCGTTGGGAGGGGGCACTGAAGCTTTCTTT

abundance: NA
v_gene: TRBV4-1
d_gene: NA
len: 16
j_gene: TRBJ2-1
CDR3aa: CASSQDSLTAYNEQFF
CDR3nt: TGCGCCAGCAGCCAAGATTCGCTTACTGCCTACAATGAGCAGTTCTTC

abundance: NA
v_gene: TRBV7-9
d_gene: NA
len: 15
j_gene: TRBJ2-2
CDR3aa: CASSLWQGIGGELFF
CDR3nt: TGTGCCAGCAGCTTATGGCAGGGAATCGGCGGGGAGCTGTTTTTT

abundance: NA
v_gene: TRBV7-9
d_gene: TRBD2
len: 14
j_gene: TRBJ2-7
CDR3aa: CASSLGGLVEEQYF
CDR3nt: TGTGCCAGCAGCTTAGGGGGACTAGTCGAGGAGCAGTACTTC

abundance: NA
v_gene: TRBV28
d_gene: TRBD2
len: 14
j_gene: TRBJ2-2
CDR3aa: CASRLAGGAGELFF
CDR3nt: TGTGCCAGCAGACTAGCGGGAGGGGCGGGGGAGCTGTTTTTT

abundance: NA
v_gene: TRBV12-5
d_gene: NA
len: 12
j_gene: TRBJ2-7
CDR3aa: CASKTSSYEQYF
CDR3nt: TGTGCCTCCAAGACTAGCTCCTACGAGCAGTACTTC

abundance: NA
v_gene: TRBV21-1
d_gene: NA
len: 15
j_gene: TRBJ2-1
CDR3aa: CASSKCRTDDNEQFF
CDR3nt: TGTGCCAGCAGCAAATGTAGGACAGATGACAATGAGCAGTTCTTC

abundance: NA
v_gene: TRBV28
d_gene: NA
len: 12
j_gene: TRBJ1-6
CDR3aa: CASSSGDSPLHF
CDR3nt: TGTGCCAGCAGTTCGGGGGATTCACCCCTCCACTTT

abundance: NA
v_gene: TRBV28
d_gene: NA
len: 12
j_gene: TRBJ1-5
CDR3aa: CASDGADQPQHF
CDR3nt: TGTGCCAGCGATGGCGCGGATCAGCCCCAGCATTTT

abundance: NA
v_gene: TRBV28
d_gene: TRBD1
len: 16
j_gene: TRBJ1-4
CDR3aa: CASGRNRGATNEKLFF
CDR3nt: TGTGCCAGCGGTAGGAACAGGGGAGCAACTAATGAAAAACTGTTTTTT

abundance: NA
v_gene: TRBV15
d_gene: TRBD1
len: 16
j_gene: TRBJ1-4
CDR3aa: CATSSARQGGGEKLFF
CDR3nt: TGTGCCACCAGCAGTGCCAGACAGGGAGGAGGGGAAAAACTGTTTTTT

abundance: NA
v_gene: TRBV28
d_gene: TRBD2
len: 13
j_gene: TRBJ2-7
CDR3aa: CASTGTSTHEQYF
CDR3nt: TGTGCCAGCACCGGGACTAGCACGCACGAGCAGTACTTC

abundance: NA
v_gene: TRBV28
d_gene: TRBD2
len: 15
j_gene: TRBJ2-1
CDR3aa: CASSLFLAGGREQFF
CDR3nt: TGTGCCAGCAGTTTATTCCTAGCGGGAGGGAGGGAGCAGTTCTTC

abundance: NA
v_gene: TRBV6-5
d_gene: TRBD2
len: 13
j_gene: TRBJ2-1
CDR3aa: CASGWEGLNEQFF
CDR3nt: TGTGCCAGCGGGTGGGAGGGCCTCAATGAGCAGTTCTTC

abundance: NA
v_gene: TRBV4-1
d_gene: TRBD1
len: 14
j_gene: TRBJ2-4
CDR3aa: CASSLGQGWDIQYF
CDR3nt: TGCGCCAGCAGCCTAGGACAGGGGTGGGACATTCAGTACTTC

abundance: NA
v_gene: TRBV7-2
d_gene: NA
len: 14
j_gene: TRBJ2-7
CDR3aa: CASSFSSSAYEQYF
CDR3nt: TGTGCCAGCAGCTTTTCGTCTAGCGCCTACGAGCAGTACTTC

abundance: NA
v_gene: TRBV12-3/TRBV12-4
d_gene: NA
len: 13
j_gene: TRBJ1-2
CDR3aa: CASRTHRLRGYTF
CDR3nt: TGTGCCAGCAGGACCCACAGGTTGCGAGGCTACACCTTC

abundance: NA
v_gene: TRBV7-2
d_gene: TRBD2
len: 14
j_gene: TRBJ2-3
CDR3aa: CASSLGLAGDTQYF
CDR3nt: TGTGCCAGCAGCTTAGGACTAGCGGGAGATACGCAGTATTTT

abundance: NA
v_gene: TRBV25-1
d_gene: NA
len: 16
j_gene: TRBJ1-4
CDR3aa: CASSVQPGNGAEKLFF
CDR3nt: TGTGCCAGCAGTGTTCAGCCGGGCAATGGGGCGGAAAAACTGTTTTTT

abundance: once
v_gene: TRBV15
d_gene: TRBD1
len: 15
j_gene: TRBJ1-5
CDR3aa: CATRGTGAGDQPQHF
CDR3nt: TGTGCCACCAGAGGGACAGGGGCCGGGGATCAGCCCCAGCATTTT

abundance: NA
v_gene: TRBV19
d_gene: TRBD1
len: 20
j_gene: TRBJ1-1
CDR3aa: CASSLFPQIRDSYMNTEAFF
CDR3nt: TGTGCCAGTAGTCTGTTCCCCCAAATCCGGGACAGTTACATGAACACTGAAGCTTTCTTT

abundance: few
v_gene: TRBV9
d_gene: TRBD1
len: 17
j_gene: TRBJ2-5
CDR3aa: CASSGTTGQGARETQYF
CDR3nt: TGTGCCAGCAGCGGAACGACGGGACAGGGGGCGAGAGAGACCCAGTACTTC

abundance: NA
v_gene: TRBV29-1
d_gene: TRBD1
len: 14
j_gene: TRBJ2-2
CDR3aa: CSALGTGRTGELFF
CDR3nt: TGCAGCGCCCTTGGGACAGGGCGGACCGGGGAGCTGTTTTTT

abundance: NA
v_gene: TRBV18
d_gene: NA
len: 17
j_gene: TRBJ2-1
CDR3aa: CASSPPGGTEYTNEQFF
CDR3nt: TGTGCCAGCTCACCACCGGGCGGGACGGAGTATACCAATGAGCAGTTCTTC

abundance: NA
v_gene: TRBV2
d_gene: NA
len: 14
j_gene: TRBJ2-7
CDR3aa: CASSVRRTSGEQYF
CDR3nt: TGTGCCAGCAGTGTACGGAGAACCAGCGGCGAGCAGTACTTC

abundance: few
v_gene: TRBV6-5
d_gene: TRBD2
len: 16
j_gene: TRBJ2-5
CDR3aa: CASSYSVTSGFETQYF
CDR3nt: TGTGCCAGCAGTTACTCGGTGACTAGCGGTTTTGAGACCCAGTACTTC

abundance: NA
v_gene: TRBV11-3
d_gene: NA
len: 16
j_gene: TRBJ1-3
CDR3aa: CASSSAGGSSGNTIYF
CDR3nt: TGTGCCAGCAGCTCAGCGGGCGGGAGCTCTGGAAACACCATATATTTT

abundance: NA
v_gene: TRBV28
d_gene: NA
len: 14
j_gene: TRBJ1-2
CDR3aa: CASSLSGEIHGYTF
CDR3nt: TGTGCCAGCAGTTTATCTGGGGAGATCCATGGCTACACCTTC

abundance: NA
v_gene: TRBV6-5
d_gene: NA
len: 13
j_gene: TRBJ2-1
CDR3aa: CANQTNSYNEQFF
CDR3nt: TGTGCCAACCAGACTAACTCCTACAATGAGCAGTTCTTC

abundance: NA
v_gene: TRBV28
d_gene: TRBD1
len: 19
j_gene: TRBJ1-3
CDR3aa: CASSLRQGFIISSGNTIYF
CDR3nt: TGTGCCAGCAGTTTACGACAGGGATTTATTATAAGCTCTGGAAACACCATATATTTT

abundance: NA
v_gene: TRBV3-1/TRBV3-2
d_gene: NA
len: 15
j_gene: TRBJ1-6
CDR3aa: CASSQDLQWNSPLHF
CDR3nt: TGTGCCAGCAGCCAAGATTTACAGTGGAATTCACCCCTCCACTTT

abundance: once
v_gene: TRBV12-3/TRBV12-4
d_gene: NA
len: 13
j_gene: TRBJ1-3
CDR3aa: CASRQGSGNTIYF
CDR3nt: TGTGCCAGCAGACAGGGCTCTGGAAACACCATATATTTT

abundance: NA
v_gene: TRBV7-9
d_gene: NA
len: 12
j_gene: TRBJ1-2
CDR3aa: CASSRGNYGYTF
CDR3nt: TGTGCCAGCAGCCGGGGGAACTATGGCTACACCTTC

abundance: NA
v_gene: TRBV10-3
d_gene: TRBD2
len: 17
j_gene: TRBJ2-3
CDR3aa: CAISGTKGLAGTDTQYF
CDR3nt: TGTGCCATCAGTGGGACAAAGGGACTAGCCGGCACAGATACGCAGTATTTT

abundance: NA
v_gene: TRBV11-3
d_gene: NA
len: 14
j_gene: TRBJ2-1
CDR3aa: CASSTGGSYNEQFF
CDR3nt: TGTGCCAGCAGCACCGGGGGTTCCTACAATGAGCAGTTCTTC